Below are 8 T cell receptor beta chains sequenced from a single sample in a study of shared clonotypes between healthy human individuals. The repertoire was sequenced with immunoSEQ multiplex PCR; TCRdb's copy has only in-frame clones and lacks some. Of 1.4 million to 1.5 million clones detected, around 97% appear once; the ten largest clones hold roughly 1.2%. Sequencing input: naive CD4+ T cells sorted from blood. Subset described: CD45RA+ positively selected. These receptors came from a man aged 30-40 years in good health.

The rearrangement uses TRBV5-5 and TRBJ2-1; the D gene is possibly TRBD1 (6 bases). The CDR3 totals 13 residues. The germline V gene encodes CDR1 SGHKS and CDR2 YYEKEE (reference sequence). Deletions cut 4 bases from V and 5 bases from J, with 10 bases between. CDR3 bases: TGTGCCAGCAGCCGACAGGTGAACAATGAGCAGTTCTTC. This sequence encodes CASSRQVNNEQFF.

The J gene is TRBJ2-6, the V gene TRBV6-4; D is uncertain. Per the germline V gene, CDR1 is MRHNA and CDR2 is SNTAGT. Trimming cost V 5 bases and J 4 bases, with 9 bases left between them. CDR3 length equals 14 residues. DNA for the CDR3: TGTGCCAGCAGTTTAAATTCCGGGGCCAACGTCCTGACTTTC. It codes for CASSLNSGANVLTF.

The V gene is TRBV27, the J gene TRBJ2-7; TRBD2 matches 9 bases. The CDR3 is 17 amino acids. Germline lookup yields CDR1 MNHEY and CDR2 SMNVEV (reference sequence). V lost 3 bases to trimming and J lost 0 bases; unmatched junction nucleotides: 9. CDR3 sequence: CASSFRVAGALSYEQYF. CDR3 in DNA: TGTGCCAGCAGTTTCCGTGTAGCGGGAGCCCTCTCCTACGAGCAGTACTTC.

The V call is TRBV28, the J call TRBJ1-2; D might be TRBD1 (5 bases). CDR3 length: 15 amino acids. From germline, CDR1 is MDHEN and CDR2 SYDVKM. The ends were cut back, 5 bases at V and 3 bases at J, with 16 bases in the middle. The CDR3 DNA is TGTGCCAGCAGTCCCGCCGGGGCGGTGGACTATGGCTACACCTTC. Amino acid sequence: CASSPAGAVDYGYTF.

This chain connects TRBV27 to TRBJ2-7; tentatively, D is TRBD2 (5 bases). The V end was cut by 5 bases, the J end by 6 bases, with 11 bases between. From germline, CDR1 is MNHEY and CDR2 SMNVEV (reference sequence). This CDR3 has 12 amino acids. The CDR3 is CASSMRVGEQYF. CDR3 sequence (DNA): TGTGCCAGCAGTATGAGGGTTGGCGAGCAGTACTTC.

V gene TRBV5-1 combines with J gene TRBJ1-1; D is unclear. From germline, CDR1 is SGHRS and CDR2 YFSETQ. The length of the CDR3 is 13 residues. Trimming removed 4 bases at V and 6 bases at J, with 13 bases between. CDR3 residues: CASSPTNTPEAFF. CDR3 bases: TGCGCCAGCAGCCCGACAAATACCCCTGAAGCTTTCTTT.

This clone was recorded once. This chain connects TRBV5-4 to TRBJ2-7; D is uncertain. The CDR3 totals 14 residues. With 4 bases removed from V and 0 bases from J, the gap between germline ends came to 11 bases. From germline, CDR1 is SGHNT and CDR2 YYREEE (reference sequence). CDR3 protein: CASSQTTNSYEQYF. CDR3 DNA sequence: TGTGCCAGCAGCCAAACGACGAACTCCTACGAGCAGTACTTC.

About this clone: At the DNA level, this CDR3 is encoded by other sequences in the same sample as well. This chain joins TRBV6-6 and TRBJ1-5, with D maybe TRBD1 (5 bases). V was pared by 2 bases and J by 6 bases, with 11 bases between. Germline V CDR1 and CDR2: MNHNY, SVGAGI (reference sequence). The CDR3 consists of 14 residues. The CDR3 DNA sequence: TGTGCCAGCAGTTACAGGCAGGGAGGTCAGCCCCAGCATTTT. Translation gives CASSYRQGGQPQHF.